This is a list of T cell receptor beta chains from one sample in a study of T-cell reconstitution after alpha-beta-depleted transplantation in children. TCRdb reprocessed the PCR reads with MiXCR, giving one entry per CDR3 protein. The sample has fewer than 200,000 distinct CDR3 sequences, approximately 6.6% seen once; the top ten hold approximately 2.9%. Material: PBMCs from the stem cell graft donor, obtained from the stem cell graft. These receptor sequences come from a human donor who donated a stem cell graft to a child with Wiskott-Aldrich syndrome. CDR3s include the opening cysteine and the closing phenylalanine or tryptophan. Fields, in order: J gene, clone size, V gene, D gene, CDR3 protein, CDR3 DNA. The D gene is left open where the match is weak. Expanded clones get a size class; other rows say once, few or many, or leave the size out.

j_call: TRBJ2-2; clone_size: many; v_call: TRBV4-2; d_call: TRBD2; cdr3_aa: CASSPPGLLNTGELFF; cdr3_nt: TGTGCCAGCAGCCCTCCGGGACTACTGAACACCGGGGAGCTGTTTTTT
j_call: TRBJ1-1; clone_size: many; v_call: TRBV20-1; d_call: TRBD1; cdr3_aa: CSARDRLGQAEAFF; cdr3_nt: TGCAGTGCTAGAGATCGGTTGGGACAGGCTGAAGCTTTCTTT
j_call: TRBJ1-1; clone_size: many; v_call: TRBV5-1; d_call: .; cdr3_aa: CASSEQTMNTEAFF; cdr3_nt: TGCGCCAGCAGCGAACAGACCATGAACACTGAAGCTTTCTTT
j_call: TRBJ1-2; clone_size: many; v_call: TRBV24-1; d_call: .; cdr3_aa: CATSDSTASFAGYTF; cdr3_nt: TGTGCCACCAGTGATTCTACGGCCTCGTTTGCTGGCTACACCTTC
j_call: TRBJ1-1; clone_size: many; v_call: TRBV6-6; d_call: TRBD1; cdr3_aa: CASSTWDSQAFF; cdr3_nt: TGTGCCAGCAGTACCTGGGACAGCCAAGCTTTCTTT
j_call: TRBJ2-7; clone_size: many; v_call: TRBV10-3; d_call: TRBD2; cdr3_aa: CAIRRAGGSYEQYF; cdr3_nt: TGTGCCATCAGGAGAGCGGGAGGCTCCTACGAGCAGTACTTC
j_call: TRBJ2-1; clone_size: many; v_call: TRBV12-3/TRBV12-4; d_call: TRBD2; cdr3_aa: CASNLAGGPGEQFF; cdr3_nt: TGTGCCAGCAACCTAGCGGGAGGGCCCGGTGAGCAGTTCTTC
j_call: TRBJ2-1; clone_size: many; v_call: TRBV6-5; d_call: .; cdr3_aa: CASSYSAPARDPYNEQFF; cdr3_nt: TGTGCCAGCAGTTACTCAGCACCAGCGCGGGATCCCTACAATGAGCAGTTCTTC
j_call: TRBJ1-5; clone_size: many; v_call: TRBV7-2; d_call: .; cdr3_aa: CASSTRTGHNQPQHF; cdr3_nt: TGTGCCAGCAGCACCAGGACGGGTCACAATCAGCCCCAGCATTTT
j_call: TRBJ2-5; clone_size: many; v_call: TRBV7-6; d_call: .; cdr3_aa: CASSLSGSETQYF; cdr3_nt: TGTGCCAGCAGCTTATCGGGATCGGAGACCCAGTACTTC
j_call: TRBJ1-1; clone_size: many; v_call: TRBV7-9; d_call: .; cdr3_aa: CASSLDPGGVTEAFF; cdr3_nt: TGTGCCAGCAGCTTAGACCCCGGGGGTGTAACTGAAGCTTTCTTT
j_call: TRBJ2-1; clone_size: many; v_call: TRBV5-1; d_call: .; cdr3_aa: CASSFSSGYNEQFF; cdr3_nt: TGCGCCAGCAGCTTTAGTAGCGGCTACAATGAGCAGTTCTTC
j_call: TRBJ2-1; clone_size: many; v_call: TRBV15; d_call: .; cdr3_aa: CATSSTGISNEQFF; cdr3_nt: TGTGCCACCAGCAGCACAGGGATCTCGAATGAGCAGTTCTTC
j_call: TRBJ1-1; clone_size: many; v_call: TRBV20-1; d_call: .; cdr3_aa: CSAPRRTFLTEAFF; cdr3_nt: TGCAGTGCTCCACGAAGAACGTTTCTCACTGAAGCTTTCTTT
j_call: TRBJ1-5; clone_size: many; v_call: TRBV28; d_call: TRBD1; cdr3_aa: CASSTDRGRRGNQPQHF; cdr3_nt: TGTGCCAGCAGTACCGACAGGGGGCGAAGGGGCAATCAGCCCCAGCATTTT
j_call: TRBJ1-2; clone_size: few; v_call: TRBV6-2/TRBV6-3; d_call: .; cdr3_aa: CASSLAGFGSYYGYTF; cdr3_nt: TGTGCCAGCAGTTTAGCAGGATTTGGGAGTTACTATGGCTACACCTTC
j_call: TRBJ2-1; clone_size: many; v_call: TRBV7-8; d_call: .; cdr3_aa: CASSLFVGDLDEQFF; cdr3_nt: TGTGCCAGCAGCTTATTCGTGGGTGACCTGGATGAGCAGTTCTTC
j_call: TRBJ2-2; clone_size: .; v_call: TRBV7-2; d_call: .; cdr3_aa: CASSTPVGHQGTGELFF; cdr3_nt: TGTGCCAGCAGCACCCCCGTGGGACACCAGGGCACCGGGGAGCTGTTTTTT
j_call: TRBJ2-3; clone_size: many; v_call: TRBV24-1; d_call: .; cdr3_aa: CAPRVRSAPDTQYF; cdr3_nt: TGTGCCCCCCGGGTAAGATCCGCCCCAGATACGCAGTATTTT
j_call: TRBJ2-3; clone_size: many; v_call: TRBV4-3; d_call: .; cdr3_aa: CASSPLSQGITDTQYF; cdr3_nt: TGCGCCAGCAGCCCCCTCAGCCAGGGAATCACAGATACGCAGTATTTT
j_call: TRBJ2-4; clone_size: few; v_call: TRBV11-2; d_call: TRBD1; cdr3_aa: CASSPGGFAGDREGPYF; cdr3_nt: TGTGCCAGCAGTCCCGGCGGCTTTGCGGGGGACAGGGAAGGGCCGTACTTC
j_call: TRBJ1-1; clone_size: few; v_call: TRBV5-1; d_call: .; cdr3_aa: CASSPGHWNTEAFF; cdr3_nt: TGCGCCAGCAGCCCGGGACACTGGAACACTGAAGCTTTCTTT
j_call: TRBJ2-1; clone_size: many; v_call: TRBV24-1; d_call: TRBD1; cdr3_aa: CATSDPRVAGGNEQFF; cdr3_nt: TGTGCCACCAGTGATCCCAGGGTCGCAGGGGGCAATGAGCAGTTCTTC
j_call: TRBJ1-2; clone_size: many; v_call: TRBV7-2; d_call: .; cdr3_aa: CASSFKGRSGNGYTF; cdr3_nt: TGTGCCAGCAGCTTCAAAGGGAGGTCGGGCAATGGCTACACCTTC
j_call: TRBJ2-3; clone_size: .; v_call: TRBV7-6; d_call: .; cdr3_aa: CASSWAPTKTDTQYF; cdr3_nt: TGTGCCAGCAGTTGGGCTCCCACAAAGACAGATACGCAGTATTTT
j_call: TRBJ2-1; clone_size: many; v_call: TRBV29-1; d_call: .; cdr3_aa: CSVLLPALDARF; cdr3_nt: TGCAGCGTTCTGTTACCGGCACTAGATGCGCGCTTC
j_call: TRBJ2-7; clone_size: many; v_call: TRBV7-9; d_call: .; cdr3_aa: CASSHRDHSYEQYF; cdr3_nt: TGTGCCAGCAGCCACAGGGATCATTCCTACGAGCAGTACTTC
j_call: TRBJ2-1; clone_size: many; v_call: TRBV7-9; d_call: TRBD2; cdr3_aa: CASSLVGTSGTYNEQFF; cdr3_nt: TGTGCCAGCAGCTTAGTTGGGACTAGCGGGACTTACAATGAGCAGTTCTTC
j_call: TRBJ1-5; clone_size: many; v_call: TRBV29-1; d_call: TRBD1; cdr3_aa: CSVAASGTGPNQPQHF; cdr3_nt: TGCAGCGTCGCGGCGTCCGGGACAGGGCCCAATCAGCCCCAGCATTTT
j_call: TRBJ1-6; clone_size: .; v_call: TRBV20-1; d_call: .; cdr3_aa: CSARDGVGGSSYNSPLHF; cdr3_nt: TGCAGTGCTAGAGATGGGGTGGGGGGGAGCTCCTATAATTCACCCCTCCACTTT
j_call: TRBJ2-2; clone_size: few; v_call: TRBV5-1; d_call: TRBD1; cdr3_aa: CASSWMGQGVTGELFF; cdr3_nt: TGCGCCAGCAGCTGGATGGGACAGGGGGTAACCGGGGAGCTGTTTTTT
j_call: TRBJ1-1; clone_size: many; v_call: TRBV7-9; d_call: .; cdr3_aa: CASTRDLMNTEAFF; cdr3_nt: TGTGCCAGCACCCGGGACTTGATGAACACTGAAGCTTTCTTT
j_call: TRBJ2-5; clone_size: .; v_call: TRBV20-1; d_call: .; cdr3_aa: CSASRGSVEETQYF; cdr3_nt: TGCAGTGCTAGCAGGGGTAGCGTGGAAGAGACCCAGTACTTC
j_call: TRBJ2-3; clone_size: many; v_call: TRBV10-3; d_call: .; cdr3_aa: CAISEREAGTDTQYF; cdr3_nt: TGTGCCATCAGTGAAAGGGAAGCAGGTACAGATACGCAGTATTTT
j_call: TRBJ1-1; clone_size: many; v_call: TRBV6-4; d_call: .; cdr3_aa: CASRHGNEAFF; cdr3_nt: TGTGCCAGCAGGCACGGGAATGAAGCTTTCTTT
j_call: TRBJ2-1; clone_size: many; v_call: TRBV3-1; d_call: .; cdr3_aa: CASSHLPSPNNEQFF; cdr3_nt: TGTGCCAGCAGCCACCTGCCTAGCCCAAACAATGAGCAGTTCTTC
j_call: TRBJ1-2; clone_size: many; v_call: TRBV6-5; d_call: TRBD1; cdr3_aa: CASSYPGQGAQGYTF; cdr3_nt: TGTGCCAGCAGTTACCCTGGACAGGGGGCGCAAGGCTACACCTTC
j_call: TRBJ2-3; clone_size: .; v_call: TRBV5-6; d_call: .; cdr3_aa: CAMSLPLDTQYF; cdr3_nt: TGTGCCATGAGCCTCCCGCTTGATACGCAGTATTTT
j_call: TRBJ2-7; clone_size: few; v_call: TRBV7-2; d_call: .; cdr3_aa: CASSPRASGDEQYF; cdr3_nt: TGTGCCAGCAGCCCCCGGGCGAGTGGAGACGAGCAGTACTTC
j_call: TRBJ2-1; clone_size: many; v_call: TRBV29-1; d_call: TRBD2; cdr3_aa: CSSSSGRAYNEQFF; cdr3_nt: TGCAGCTCCTCTAGCGGGAGGGCCTACAATGAGCAGTTCTTC
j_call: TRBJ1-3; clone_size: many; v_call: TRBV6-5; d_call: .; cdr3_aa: CASSYSRQGVSNTIYF; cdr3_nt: TGTGCCAGCAGTTACTCTAGGCAGGGAGTCTCAAACACCATATATTTT
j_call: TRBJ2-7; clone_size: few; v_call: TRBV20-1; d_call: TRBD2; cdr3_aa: CSARLAGAPHEQYF; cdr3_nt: TGCAGTGCTAGACTAGCGGGGGCTCCACACGAGCAGTACTTC
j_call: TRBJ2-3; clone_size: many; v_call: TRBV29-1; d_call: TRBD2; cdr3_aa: CSVGGGADTQYF; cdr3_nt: TGCAGCGTTGGTGGGGGGGCAGATACGCAGTATTTT
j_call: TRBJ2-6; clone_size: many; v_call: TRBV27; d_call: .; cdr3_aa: CARPRKPRANVLTF; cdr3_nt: TGTGCCAGACCTCGAAAGCCGCGGGCCAACGTCCTGACTTTC
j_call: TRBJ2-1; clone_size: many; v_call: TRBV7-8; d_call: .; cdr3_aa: CASSAQGPTNEQFF; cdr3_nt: TGTGCCAGCAGCGCCCAGGGTCCAACGAATGAGCAGTTCTTC
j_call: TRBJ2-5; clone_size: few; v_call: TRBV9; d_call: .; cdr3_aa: CASSVGASVNSGRETQYF; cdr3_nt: TGTGCCAGCAGCGTAGGGGCTAGCGTGAACTCTGGGCGGGAGACCCAGTACTTC
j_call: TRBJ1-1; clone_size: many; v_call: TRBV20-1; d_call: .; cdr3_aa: CSARTSNTEAFF; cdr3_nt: TGCAGTGCTAGAACATCGAACACTGAAGCTTTCTTT
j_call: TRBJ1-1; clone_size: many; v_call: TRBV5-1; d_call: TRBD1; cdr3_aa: CASTSGQGVQLTEAFF; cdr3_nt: TGCGCCAGCACCTCCGGACAGGGAGTCCAGCTCACTGAAGCTTTCTTT
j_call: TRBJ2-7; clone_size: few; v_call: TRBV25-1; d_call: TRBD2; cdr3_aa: CASWGLAGGRSYEQYF; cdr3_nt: TGTGCCAGCTGGGGACTAGCGGGAGGCCGCTCCTACGAGCAGTACTTC
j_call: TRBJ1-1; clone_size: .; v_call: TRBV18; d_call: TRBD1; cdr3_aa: CASSALPPGQGNTEAFF; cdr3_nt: TGTGCCAGCTCAGCATTACCGCCGGGACAGGGGAACACTGAAGCTTTCTTT
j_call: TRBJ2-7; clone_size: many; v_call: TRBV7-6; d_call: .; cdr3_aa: CASSRQGASSYEQYF; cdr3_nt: TGTGCCAGCAGCCGCCAAGGGGCGAGCTCCTACGAGCAGTACTTC
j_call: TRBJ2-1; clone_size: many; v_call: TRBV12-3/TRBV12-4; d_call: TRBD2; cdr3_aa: CASSRPGTSKGGNEQFF; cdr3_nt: TGTGCCAGCAGCCGGCCCGGGACTAGCAAGGGTGGCAATGAGCAGTTCTTC
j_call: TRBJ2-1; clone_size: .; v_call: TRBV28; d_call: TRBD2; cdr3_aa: CASSLSLAGVNEQFF; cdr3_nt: TGTGCCAGCAGTTTAAGCCTAGCGGGGGTCAATGAGCAGTTCTTC